What follows is one TCR beta chain and its context. What it binds is unknown. This table comes from immunoSEQ multiplex PCR, and its TCRdb copy is limited to in-frame clones, with some not included. The table records 55,000 or so clones, about 70% of them present only once. The data were taken from a study of CD4+ T cells in melanoma. Points from the study as a whole: Reportedly, melanoma neoantigen-specific CD4+ T cells showed varied differentiation states. A reported correlation linked neoantigen-specific CD4+ T cells to CD8+, macrophage and B cell function.

Sequencing was carried out using tumor tissue. The receptor was isolated from a human donor with melanoma.

DNA for the CDR3: TGTGCCGTCCAAACAGGTATTGCCTCCTACGAGCAGTACTTC. Translating it yields CAVQTGIASYEQYF. The chain recombines TRBV6-5 with TRBJ2-7; perhaps TRBD1 as D (5 bases). Germline CDR1 reads MNHEY; CDR2 reads SVGAGI. The CDR3 has 14 amino acids. Trimming pared 11 bases from V and 0 bases from J, leaving 17 bases between.